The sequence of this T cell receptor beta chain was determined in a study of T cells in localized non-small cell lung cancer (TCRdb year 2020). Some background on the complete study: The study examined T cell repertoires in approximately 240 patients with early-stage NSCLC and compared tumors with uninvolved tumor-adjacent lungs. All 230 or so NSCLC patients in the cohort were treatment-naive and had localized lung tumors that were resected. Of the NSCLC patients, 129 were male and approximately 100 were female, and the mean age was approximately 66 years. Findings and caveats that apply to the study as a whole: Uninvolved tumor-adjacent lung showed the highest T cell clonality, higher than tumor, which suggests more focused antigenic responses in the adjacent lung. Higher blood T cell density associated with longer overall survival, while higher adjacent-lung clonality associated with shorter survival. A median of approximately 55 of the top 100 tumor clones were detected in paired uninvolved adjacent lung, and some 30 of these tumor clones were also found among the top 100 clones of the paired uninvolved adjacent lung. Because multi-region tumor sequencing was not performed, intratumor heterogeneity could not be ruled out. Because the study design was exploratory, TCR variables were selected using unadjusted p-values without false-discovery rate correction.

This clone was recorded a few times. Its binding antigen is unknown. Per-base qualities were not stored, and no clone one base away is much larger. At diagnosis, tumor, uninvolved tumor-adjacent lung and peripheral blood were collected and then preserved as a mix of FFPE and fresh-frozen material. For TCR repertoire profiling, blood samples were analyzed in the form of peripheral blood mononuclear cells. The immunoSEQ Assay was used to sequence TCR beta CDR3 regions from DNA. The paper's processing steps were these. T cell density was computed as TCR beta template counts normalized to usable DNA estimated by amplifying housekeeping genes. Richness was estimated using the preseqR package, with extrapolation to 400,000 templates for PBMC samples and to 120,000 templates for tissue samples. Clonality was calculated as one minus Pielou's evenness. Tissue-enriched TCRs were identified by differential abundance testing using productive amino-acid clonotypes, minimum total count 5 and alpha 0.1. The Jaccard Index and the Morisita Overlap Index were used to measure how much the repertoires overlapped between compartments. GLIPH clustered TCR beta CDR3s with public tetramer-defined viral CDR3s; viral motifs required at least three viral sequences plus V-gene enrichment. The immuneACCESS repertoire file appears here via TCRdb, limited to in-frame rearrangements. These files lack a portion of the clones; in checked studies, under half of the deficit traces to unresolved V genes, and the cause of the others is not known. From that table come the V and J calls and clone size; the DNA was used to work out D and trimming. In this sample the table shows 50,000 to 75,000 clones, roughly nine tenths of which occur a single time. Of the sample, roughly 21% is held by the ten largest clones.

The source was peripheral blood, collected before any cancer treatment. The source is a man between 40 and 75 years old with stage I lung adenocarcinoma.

The CDR3 region reads CASSIQVTSYNEQFF. The nucleotide sequence reads TGTGCCAGCAGTATTCAGGTTACCTCCTACAATGAGCAGTTCTTC. The chain is assembled from TRBV6-4 and TRBJ2-1; no D segment can be confidently identified. As encoded in the germline V gene, CDR1 is MRHNA while CDR2 is SNTAGT. V is shortened by 5 bases, J by 0 bases, and the region joining them spans 11 bases. The CDR3 starts with the cysteine, ends with the phenylalanine, and has 15 residues. The entry retains the CDR3 DNA only, 45 bases that are in frame from base 1.